Listed here are 19 T cell receptor beta chains from one sample, sequenced in a study of T cell changes during pregnancy in multiple sclerosis (dated by TCRdb to about 2019). Libraries came from the immunoSEQ multiplex PCR assay. This is the immuneACCESS table as TCRdb keeps it, with only in-frame sequences that have V and J called. A part of the clones is gone; compared with another copy, unresolved V genes explain less than half, and the rest is unexplained. This sample is represented by 15,000 to 20,000 clones; 70% to 90% of them were singletons. The leading ten clones occupy approximately 12% of the sample. Material: CD8+ T cells from peripheral blood mononuclear cells, obtained after pregnancy. These receptors originate from a female donor in good health, enrolled as a control in a pregnancy study.

The chain couples TRBV2 to TRBJ2-5; possible D gene TRBD2, 6 bases. This CDR3 has 11 residues. The V end was cut by 8 bases, the J end by 4 bases, with 8 bases between. Germline V gene data show CDR1 as SNHLY and CDR2 as FYNNEI. CDR3 bases: TGTGCCAGCGCAGCGGGAGAGACCCAGTACTTC. It translates to CASAAGETQYF. Combining the CDR3 with reference TRBV2 and TRBJ2-5 gives the whole variable domain EPEVTQTPSHQVTQMGQEVILRCVPISNHLYFYWYRQILGQKVEFLVSFYNNEISEKSEIFDDQFSVERPDGSNFTLKIRSTKLEDSAMYFCASAAGETQYFGPGTRLLVL.

This clone was observed once. The same CDR3 is also encoded by other DNA sequences in this sample. The V call is TRBV27, the J call TRBJ2-7, with 8 bases aligning to TRBD2. The CDR3 has 14 amino acids. Germline V gene sequence: CDR1 MNHEY, CDR2 SMNVEV (reference sequence). J gave up 0 bases and V 4 bases, and 2 bases lay outside the gene matches. The CDR3, as DNA: TGTGCCAGCAGTTCCGGGGGGGCCTCCTACGAGCAGTACTTC. It is translated as CASSSGGASYEQYF.

By share, this clone counts as medium-sized. V gene TRBV6-4 combines with J gene TRBJ2-3; 10 nucleotides match TRBD2. Germline V gives CDR1 MRHNA, CDR2 SNTAGT. V lost 4 bases and J lost 4; bases outside the gene matches: 8. The CDR3 is 16 residues long. The CDR3 coding sequence is TGTGCCAGCAGTGGAGAAAGCGGGAGGGGACCAGATACGCAGTATTTT. Encoded protein: CASSGESGRGPDTQYF.

J is TRBJ1-6 and V is TRBV6-6; possible D gene TRBD1, 5 bases. The V end lost 0 bases, the J end lost 7 bases, and 10 bases lay between the germline ends. This CDR3 comprises 15 residues. Germline V gene lookup returns CDR1 MNHNY and CDR2 SVGAGI (reference sequence). This chain's CDR3 is CASSYSRQGNSPLHF. The CDR3 DNA is TGTGCCAGCAGTTACTCGAGGCAGGGAAATTCACCCCTCCACTTT.

The chain is built from TRBV29-1 and TRBJ2-1; tentative D call: TRBD2 (7 bases). The CDR3 sequence is 16 residues long. Deletions cut 7 bases from V and 2 bases from J, with 21 bases between. Looked up from germline, CDR1 is SQVTM and CDR2 is ANQGSEA. This CDR3 is CSARGGGGSTYNEQFF. Here the CDR3 DNA reads TGCAGCGCACGGGGAGGGGGAGGTTCCACCTACAATGAGCAGTTCTTC.

This sequence joins TRBV6-4 and TRBJ2-1, with 11 bases fitting TRBD2. Germline lookup yields CDR1 MRHNA and CDR2 SNTAGT. With V trimmed by 3 bases and J by 7 bases, 8 bases remained unmatched. The CDR3 is 16 amino acids. The CDR3 spells CASSDTGTSGPNEQFF. CDR3 bases: TGTGCCAGCAGTGATACCGGGACTAGCGGCCCGAATGAGCAGTTCTTC.

The chain links TRBV11-1 to TRBJ2-7; 8 bases match TRBD2. Germline lookup yields CDR1 SGHAT and CDR2 FQDESV (reference sequence). V shed 1 base, J shed 0 bases, and the junction held 8 bases outside the gene matches. This CDR3 has 17 amino acids. The CDR3 sequence is CASSLEFPRGASYEQYF. The CDR3 region has the DNA TGTGCCAGCAGCTTAGAGTTTCCGCGGGGGGCCTCCTACGAGCAGTACTTC.

The gene calls are TRBV11-2 and TRBJ1-1; no definite D call. The CDR3 has 11 amino acids. Trimming left V 5 bases short and J 1 base short, with 2 bases between. The germline CDR1 and CDR2 sequences are SGHAT and FQNNGV. The DNA of the CDR3 is TGTGCCAGCAGCCGGAACACTGAAGCTTTCTTT. It specifies CASSRNTEAFF.

The DNA of the CDR3 is TGTGCCAGCAGTGAATATGGGGGGACCCATGAAAAACTGTTTTTT. It encodes CASSEYGGTHEKLFF. V and J are TRBV25-1 and TRBJ1-4; a weak D match, TRBD1 (5 bases). Per the germline V gene, CDR1 is MGHDK and CDR2 is SYGVNS. V gave up 0 bases and J gave up 6 bases, with 11 bases separating them. CDR3 length equals 15 residues.

The chain has TRBV10-3 and TRBJ2-2; 8 nucleotides line up with TRBD2. J was trimmed by 7 bases and V by 2 bases; bases with no gene match: 9. Germline CDR1 reads ENHRY; CDR2 reads SYGVKD. The CDR3 has 16 residues. This chain's CDR3 is CAISENDGRGIGELFF. The CDR3 region has the DNA TGTGCCATCAGTGAGAACGACGGGAGGGGAATCGGGGAGCTGTTTTTT.

The rearrangement joins TRBV20-1 to TRBJ2-1; D gene ambiguous. V was cut by 6 bases and J by 6 bases, with 6 bases left in between. The CDR3 runs to 10 residues. Germline lookup yields CDR1 DFQATT and CDR2 SNEGSKA (reference sequence). This CDR3 is CSALVNEQFF. For the CDR3, the DNA is TGCAGTGCCCTAGTCAATGAGCAGTTCTTC.

J is TRBJ2-7 and V is TRBV27; possible D gene TRBD2, 5 bases. Germline CDR1 is MNHEY and CDR2 is SMNVEV (reference sequence). The CDR3 runs to 15 residues. Trimming removed 2 bases at V and 6 bases at J, with 17 bases between. CDR3 nucleotides: TGTGCCAGCAGTTTAACGTTCGGGATGGCGGGCGAGCAGTACTTC. As protein: CASSLTFGMAGEQYF.

This clone was detected once. The chain employs TRBV4-1 and TRBJ2-7, with 12 bases aligning to TRBD2. J gave up 0 bases and V 6 bases, and 9 bases lay outside the gene matches. CDR3 length equals 17 residues. Per germline, CDR1 MGHRA and CDR2 YSYEKL. CDR3 DNA sequence: TGCGCCAGCAGGTGGCTAGCGGGAGGGCCGAGCTCCTACGAGCAGTACTTC. Translating gives CASRWLAGGPSSYEQYF.

The sample holds one count of this clone. The J gene is TRBJ1-1, the V gene TRBV27; weak D call: TRBD1 (6 bases). V was trimmed by 2 bases and J by 1 base, leaving 11 bases between them. This CDR3 comprises 15 residues. Germline-derived CDR1 and CDR2 are MNHEY and SMNVEV (reference sequence). The CDR3 loop reads CASSLTGGQNTEAFF. CDR3 DNA sequence: TGTGCCAGCAGTTTAACCGGGGGGCAGAACACTGAAGCTTTCTTT.

This sequence joins TRBV6-4 and TRBJ1-6; D might be TRBD1 (6 bases). The CDR3 is 15 residues long. Per germline, CDR1 MRHNA and CDR2 SNTAGT. Trimming removed 2 bases at V and 6 bases at J, with 11 bases between. For the CDR3, the DNA is TGTGCCAGCAGTGACGGGGGCGATGGTAATTCACCCCTCCACTTT. Residues: CASSDGGDGNSPLHF.

The chain employs TRBV27 and TRBJ2-3, with unresolved D. CDR3 length equals 13 residues. Germline-derived CDR1 and CDR2 are MNHEY and SMNVEV (reference sequence). Trimming stripped 4 bases from V and 1 base from J, with 6 bases between. CDR3 bases: TGTGCCAGCAGTTCTTCTCGCACAGATACGCAGTATTTT. Its translation: CASSSSRTDTQYF.

This clone appeared a single time. The chain links TRBV7-3 to TRBJ2-1; the D gene is possibly TRBD1 (6 bases). V gave up 5 bases and J gave up 2 bases, with 13 bases separating them. The V gene's germline CDR1 is SGHTA and CDR2 FQGTGA. The CDR3 sequence is 15 residues long. CDR3 residues: CASSPIKGAYNEQFF. The CDR3 nucleotides read TGTGCCAGCAGCCCGATAAAGGGGGCCTACAATGAGCAGTTCTTC.

With respect to this clone: Its ends do not fully match the called genes, so a read error is possible. This chain connects TRBV2 to TRBJ2-7, with TRBD1 identical over 8 bases. The CDR3 consists of 12 residues. Looked up from germline, CDR1 is SNHLY and CDR2 is FYNNEI. For the CDR3, the DNA is TGTGCCGGCAGGGGGCCAAGAGACGAGCAGTACTTC. Translation gives CAGRGPRDEQYF.

The chain combines TRBV27 with TRBJ1-4, with 8 bases that match TRBD1. Trimming removed 7 bases from V and 7 bases from J; junction bases left unmatched: 5. Germline CDR1 is MNHEY and CDR2 is SMNVEV (reference sequence). The CDR3 spans 13 residues. The CDR3 loop is CASKDRVREKLFF. Here the CDR3 DNA reads TGTGCCAGCAAGGACAGGGTCCGTGAAAAACTGTTTTTT.